The 28 T cell receptor beta chains below all came from one sample that was sequenced in a study of PD-1 blockade in classical Hodgkin lymphoma (TCRdb year 2020). The library was obtained by the immunoSEQ multiplex PCR assay. Sourced from immuneACCESS, this table was stored by TCRdb with only in-frame sequences that have V and J called. A share of the clones is absent; for the studies checked, an unresolved V gene accounts for under half, and the remainder has no known explanation. This sample is represented by about 97,000 clones; roughly 88% of them were singletons. The ten largest clones capture 12% of the sample. The sample's time point label, decoded: cycle 1 day 1 (C1D1), immediately before nivolumab initiation. Every trial patient had relapsed after autologous stem cell transplantation, and cohorts A, B and C differed in prior brentuximab vedotin exposure. Sample: peripheral blood mononuclear cells (PBMCs), taken at baseline. The source is a human donor with classical Hodgkin lymphoma.

This sequence joins TRBV28 and TRBJ2-4; 7 bases are a match to TRBD2. Germline trimming cut 6 bases from V and 16 bases from J; bases unmatched to any gene: 15. Germline-derived CDR1 and CDR2 are MDHEN and SYDVKM. CDR3 size: 13 residues. This CDR3 reads CASRTPPGGLLYF. CDR3 nucleotide sequence: TGTGCCAGCAGAACCCCCCCGGGGGGACTGCTTTACTTC.

The chain joins TRBV6-5 to TRBJ1-1; D gene uncertain. The length of the CDR3 is 15 residues. Trimming cost V 0 bases and J 1 base, with 9 bases left between them. Germline V lookup: CDR1 MNHEY, CDR2 SVGAGI. Here the CDR3 DNA reads TGTGCCAGCAGTTACTCAAGGCGGGGGAACACTGAAGCTTTCTTT. This encodes CASSYSRRGNTEAFF.

The DNA of the CDR3 is TGTGCCAGCAGTTCCCGCCCTGGGACTAGCGGGAGGGCCAATGAGCAGTTCTTC. It codes for CASSSRPGTSGRANEQFF. The J gene is TRBJ2-1, the V gene TRBV28; 16 nucleotides match TRBD2. The V gene's germline CDR1 is MDHEN and CDR2 SYDVKM. V was clipped by 4 bases and J by 6 bases; unmatched bases: 9. CDR3 length equals 18 residues.

The chain couples TRBV19 to TRBJ1-2; TRBD1 is a possible D gene (5 bases). The CDR3 runs to 14 residues. The V gene lost 7 bases and the J gene lost 0 bases, with 12 bases spanning the gap. From germline, CDR1 is LNHDA and CDR2 SQIVND (reference sequence). The DNA for the CDR3 is TGTGCCAGTAACATGGGGGGGACTAACTATGGCTACACCTTC. It yields the protein CASNMGGTNYGYTF.

This clone showed up just once. The gene calls are TRBV5-1 and TRBJ1-1; a possible D gene is TRBD1 (6 bases). Germline CDR1 SGHRS, CDR2 YFSETQ. V lost 4 bases, J lost 5 bases, and 18 bases lay in between. CDR3 length: 15 residues. The CDR3 bases are TGCGCCAGCAGCGGGGCCGGGACACGAGGGACTGAAGCTTTCTTT. Its translation is CASSGAGTRGTEAFF.

This clone was detected a few times. The chain is built from TRBV6-6 and TRBJ1-2; TRBD1 might be the D (6 bases). CDR3 length equals 12 residues. Trimming stripped 5 bases from V and 10 bases from J, with 14 bases between. Germline CDR1 MNHNY, CDR2 SVGAGI (reference sequence). CDR3 residues: CASSTGPGPYTF. The DNA of the CDR3 is TGTGCCAGCAGTACAGGGCCAGGGCCCTACACCTTC.

DNA of the CDR3: TGTGCCAGCAGCCCGCGGACAGGGGGCACCGGGGAGCTGTTTTTT. It encodes CASSPRTGGTGELFF. V and J are TRBV7-2 and TRBJ2-2; TRBD1 matches 10 bases. The CDR3 has 15 amino acids. Germline values: CDR1 SGHTA, CDR2 FQGNSA. Trimming cost V 5 bases and J 4 bases; bases outside gene matches: 4.

The gene calls are TRBV5-5 and TRBJ2-3; TRBD1 matches 10 bases. V shed 5 bases and J 4 bases; nucleotides not matched to a gene: 4. There are 14 residues in the CDR3. CDR1 is SGHKS, CDR2 YYEKEE, per germline (reference sequence). The CDR3 region is CASRRDRGSDTQYF. DNA for the CDR3: TGTGCCAGCAGGAGGGACAGGGGATCAGATACGCAGTATTTT.

This clone was counted a few times. Here the CDR3 DNA reads TGTGCCAGCAGTGCCGCCGGGTCCACAGATACGCAGTATTTT. Encoded protein: CASSAAGSTDTQYF. The rearrangement links TRBV6-1 to TRBJ2-3; the D is unclear. CDR3 size: 14 residues. Germline loops: CDR1 MNHNS, CDR2 SASEGT. V lost 4 bases, J lost 2 bases, and 10 bases lay in between.

The chain couples TRBV11-1 to TRBJ2-1; 9 positions match TRBD2. V shed 2 bases and J 12 bases; nucleotides not matched to a gene: 14. Germline V gene lookup returns CDR1 SGHAT and CDR2 FQDESV (reference sequence). This CDR3 contains 16 residues. The CDR3 here is CASSLSGGAGGRRQFF. The CDR3, as DNA: TGTGCCAGCAGCTTATCTGGGGGAGCGGGAGGTCGACGGCAGTTCTTC. The full variable domain, rest sourced from reference TRBV11-1 and TRBJ2-1, is EAEVAQSPRYKITEKSQAVAFWCDPISGHATLYWYRQILGQGPELLVQFQDESVVDDSQLPKDRFSAERLKGVDSTLKIQPAELGDSAMYLCASSLSGGAGGRRQFFGPGTRLTVL.

This clone was picked up one time. Written as DNA, the CDR3 is TGTGCCAGCAGTTTATTCCGGGAGTCGCCCACCGGGGAGCTGTTTTTT. Its translation: CASSLFRESPTGELFF. This chain uses TRBV27 with TRBJ2-2, with D perhaps matching TRBD2 (6 bases). The V and J ends lost 1 base and 4 bases respectively, with 13 bases between them. The CDR3 is 16 residues long. Per germline, CDR1 MNHEY and CDR2 SMNVEV (reference sequence).

The CDR3 region is CASSLEHRVGAFF. The CDR3 nucleotides read TGTGCCAGCAGCTTAGAGCACAGGGTTGGGGCTTTCTTT. The chain is built from TRBV11-2 and TRBJ1-1, with D possibly TRBD1 on 6 matching bases. The CDR3 is 13 amino acids. The germline gives CDR1 SGHAT, CDR2 FQNNGV. V lost 0 bases and J lost 11, with 13 bases in between.

The chain carries TRBV6-1 and TRBJ2-1; 9 nucleotides line up with TRBD2. The CDR3 has 15 residues. Germline lookup yields CDR1 MNHNS and CDR2 SASEGT. V gave up 1 base and J gave up 9 bases; unmatched junction bases: 7. The CDR3, as DNA: TGTGCCAGCAGTGAAGGAGGACTAGCGTATAGTGAGCAGTTCTTC. It codes for CASSEGGLAYSEQFF.

A few counts support this clone. The V call is TRBV5-4, the J call TRBJ1-2, with D tentatively TRBD1 (5 bases). V lost 0 bases and J 4 bases, leaving 13 bases between the germline ends. Looked up from germline, CDR1 is SGHNT and CDR2 is YYREEE (reference sequence). The CDR3 is made up of 15 amino acids. Here the CDR3 DNA reads TGTGCCAGCAGCTTGGTAGGGGCGTTTGGCTATGGCTACACCTTC. The encoded protein is CASSLVGAFGYGYTF.

The V call is TRBV7-3, the J call TRBJ2-5; 7 bases match TRBD2. The trim removed 2 bases at V and 5 bases at J, leaving 5 bases unmatched. CDR1 and CDR2 from the germline V gene are SGHTA and FQGTGA. The CDR3 is 14 amino acids. The CDR3 region is CASSLGGRGETQYF. The CDR3 DNA follows: TGTGCCAGCAGCTTAGGCGGGAGAGGGGAGACCCAGTACTTC.

This chain joins TRBV5-1 and TRBJ2-2; perhaps TRBD1 as D (5 bases). This CDR3 is 17 amino acids long. Per the germline V gene, CDR1 is SGHRS and CDR2 is YFSETQ. Between the trimmed V and J ends, which lost 0 bases and 3 bases, there was a span of 15 bases. The CDR3 DNA reads as TGCGCCAGCAGCTTGGGATTTTCAGGGTCGGACACCGGGGAGCTGTTTTTT. Protein product: CASSLGFSGSDTGELFF.

The chain joins TRBV6-6 to TRBJ2-7; a possible D gene is TRBD2 (6 bases). Germline CDR1 is MNHNY and CDR2 is SVGAGI (reference sequence). Trimming pared 0 bases from V and 0 bases from J, leaving 9 bases between. The CDR3 covers 15 residues. The CDR3 spells CASSYSAGSSYEQYF. The CDR3 DNA is TGTGCCAGCAGTTACTCGGCGGGGAGCTCCTACGAGCAGTACTTC.

V and J are TRBV7-2 and TRBJ2-2, with 7 bases fitting TRBD2. V was pared by 3 bases and J by 7 bases, with 8 bases of the junction left unmatched. Germline values: CDR1 SGHTA, CDR2 FQGNSA. The CDR3 extends over 15 amino acids. The CDR3 here is CASSFLAGVIGELFF. The CDR3 DNA sequence: TGTGCCAGCAGCTTTCTTGCGGGAGTCATCGGGGAGCTGTTTTTT.

The chain is built from TRBV5-1 and TRBJ2-5; a possible D gene is TRBD1 (8 bases). The V gene's germline CDR1 is SGHRS and CDR2 YFSETQ. The CDR3 is 15 residues long. Trimming removed 3 bases at V and 4 bases at J, with 16 bases between. The CDR3 DNA sequence: TGCGCCAGCAGCTCGGGAGGACAGGGTCGAGAGACCCAGTACTTC. Translation gives CASSSGGQGRETQYF.

The chain recombines TRBV19 with TRBJ2-1, with D possibly being TRBD2 (6 bases). Germline V gene sequence: CDR1 LNHDA, CDR2 SQIVND (reference sequence). The CDR3 runs to 13 residues. The V end lost 7 bases, the J end lost 8 bases, and 15 bases lay between the germline ends. Written as DNA, the CDR3 is TGTGCCAGTAAGCGCGGGATTGGGTATGAGCAGTTCTTC. Translated, it gives CASKRGIGYEQFF.

The chain uses TRBV19 and TRBJ2-1, with TRBD1 matching 9 bases. This CDR3 has 13 amino acids. Germline loops: CDR1 LNHDA, CDR2 SQIVND (reference sequence). With V trimmed by 7 bases and J by 7 bases, 5 bases remained unmatched. The CDR3 loop reads CASKRDRVNEQFF. CDR3 nucleotide sequence: TGTGCCAGTAAGAGGGACAGGGTGAATGAGCAGTTCTTC.

The chain joins TRBV2 to TRBJ1-2; no definite D call. CDR1 and CDR2 (germline): SNHLY, FYNNEI. The CDR3 contains 14 residues. The V gene lost 1 base and the J gene lost 4 bases, with 10 bases spanning the gap. CDR3 nucleotide sequence: TGTGCCAGCAGTGAAGACGGGAAGGCCTATGGCTACACCTTC. Amino acid sequence: CASSEDGKAYGYTF.

The V and J genes are TRBV6-5 and TRBJ1-5, with D perhaps TRBD1 (6 bases). The CDR3 has 12 amino acids. CDR1 and CDR2 (germline): MNHEY, SVGAGI. CDR3 nucleotides: TGTGCGGCGGGACACAGCAATCAGCCCCAGCATTTT. The encoded protein is CAAGHSNQPQHF.

The rearrangement links TRBV2 to TRBJ1-5; D remains ambiguous. This CDR3 is built from 15 residues. Germline V gives CDR1 SNHLY, CDR2 FYNNEI. Between the trimmed V and J ends, which lost 3 bases and 16 bases, there was a span of 25 bases. In DNA form, the CDR3 reads TGTGCCAGCAGTGATTACGCGCTCCCCCCTGACCTTGGTCATTTT. It is translated as CASSDYALPPDLGHF.

The genes are TRBV9 and TRBJ2-1; 8 bases fit TRBD2. This CDR3 has 15 amino acids. The germline V gene has CDR1 SGDLS and CDR2 YYNGEE. With 2 bases clipped from V and 7 bases from J, the junction kept 8 bases outside the gene matches. CDR3: CASSVAGSGSNEQFF. DNA for the CDR3: TGTGCCAGCAGCGTCGCGGGAAGCGGGAGTAATGAGCAGTTCTTC.

This rearrangement joins TRBV27 to TRBJ2-7; D gene unclear. This CDR3 region has 15 residues. V lost 0 bases and J lost 2, with 11 bases in between. Germline lookup yields CDR1 MNHEY and CDR2 SMNVEV (reference sequence). CDR3 nucleotide sequence: TGTGCCAGCAGTTTATCCCAGGTCAGCGCCTACGAGCAGTACTTC. Its protein product is CASSLSQVSAYEQYF.

This sequence joins TRBV10-1 and TRBJ2-3; 9 bases line up with TRBD1. The CDR3 has 17 amino acids. Germline lookup yields CDR1 WNHNN and CDR2 SYGVQD (reference sequence). J was trimmed by 4 bases and V by 4 bases; bases with no gene match: 12. CDR3 sequence reads: CASSAIPGQGGPDTQYF. CDR3 nucleotides: TGCGCCAGCAGTGCCATACCGGGACAGGGTGGCCCAGATACGCAGTATTTT.

The chain employs TRBV21-1 and TRBJ2-1; TRBD2, the table's D call, was not compared with the DNA. TRBV21-1 counts as a pseudogene. The CDR3 loop spans 17 amino acids. The CDR3 reads CASSNPIRAGDYNEQFF. The CDR3 coding sequence is TGTGCCAGCAGCAATCCCATTCGAGCGGGGGACTACAATGAGCAGTTCTTC.